This T cell receptor beta chain was captured in a study of cytomegalovirus exposure and HLA in healthy donors. Study-wide points: Compared with the approximately 680-donor mean, an Asian-associated ancestry cluster reportedly had fewer N-insertions, according to a later analysis. The authors listed roughly 150 TCR beta chains as cytomegalovirus-associated.

The PCR had 60 Vbeta and 13 Jbeta primers. TCRdb keeps only in-frame clones here, not all; method: immunoSEQ multiplex PCR. The top ten clones hold 6.5% of a sample with 130,000 or so clones, more than 55% of them seen once. Each donor was nominally healthy when sampled (though unrecorded immune exposures were likely). The germline gives CDR1 SNHLY, CDR2 FYNNEI. V lost 4 bases to trimming and J lost 2 bases; unmatched junction nucleotides: 5. This CDR3 spans 15 amino acids. Details on this clone: Its matching antigen is unknown.

What was sequenced was PBMCs. This clonotype originated in a woman aged 55-69 years in good health and CMV-seronegative. The chain has TRBV2 and TRBJ2-1, with TRBD1 matching 7 bases. CDR3 coding DNA: TGTGCCAGCAGTGCGGGTCAGGGGGCCTACAATGAGCAGTTCTTC. Translated, it gives CASSAGQGAYNEQFF.